Given below is one T cell receptor (beta chain) in context. Its antigen is not yet known. No much larger clone exists at a distance of one base, and base qualities are not known. From a lookup of the germline V gene, CDR1 and CDR2 are MNHNS and SASEGT. V trim: 4 bases; J trim: 6 bases; unmatched bases: 5. From the cysteine up to the valine, the CDR3 has a length of 13 residues. Left in the record is the CDR3 DNA by itself, 39 bases read in frame from the first base. These data originate in a study of cytomegalovirus exposure and HLA in healthy donors (dated by TCRdb to about 2017). Looking at the study overall: According to a later analysis, one platform produced both the approximately 110 validation repertoires and the 730 or so repertoires of the first cohort. The study was designed to test whether signatures of past pathogen exposure could be identified by cataloging public T cell receptors. In addition to the first cohort of 666 subjects, a separate validation cohort of approximately 110 different subjects was used. To predict cytomegalovirus infection status, the study brought together high-throughput TCR immunosequencing, statistical association of individual TCRs with disease status, and machine learning. Broader findings and caveats from the paper: In vitro tests confirmed that a few of the cytomegalovirus-associated TCR beta chains recognize cytomegalovirus antigens. The study gave a list of about 170 TCR beta chains associated with cytomegalovirus. Most TCR sequences were seen in very few donors, while some public TCRs were found in many individuals. A later analysis lacked HLA typing for the validation cohort, so it scored co-occurrence in that cohort across all 120 or so repertoires. A later analysis found that TCRs clustered in the first cohort also tended to co-occur in the 130 or so validation repertoires, with approximately 95% of cluster scores above 0. In both the original and validation cohorts, the classifier was reported to diagnose cytomegalovirus status with high specificity and sensitivity. The authors suggested that the approach could potentially be extended to other disease states and immunological phenotypes.

Separate from the approximately 670-subject first cohort, the validation cohort of 90 to 150 subjects was the group to which the donors belonged. Libraries were made using the immunoSEQ multiplex PCR assay. As for how the authors treated the data: A statistical classification framework was built for diagnosing cytomegalovirus status from the catalog of TCR beta chain sequences. TCRdb provides this immuneACCESS table in a form limited to in-frame rearrangements. Some clones are lacking; in checked studies, under half of them reflect an unresolved V gene, and why the rest are absent is not known. V, J and clone size are those of that table, while D and trimming were read from the DNA. This sample lists 160,000 or so clones; roughly 91% were detected once. The ten largest clones capture 2.5% to 3% of the sample.

The source is a man aged 18 to 35 in good health and CMV-seronegative. Material: PBMCs. Here the chain combines TRBV6-1 and TRBJ2-7; the central 8 bases match TRBD1. Here the CDR3 is given as CASSAGQGGEQYV. The DNA is TGTGCCAGCAGTGCCGGACAGGGAGGCGAGCAGTACGTC.